This T cell receptor beta chain was sequenced for a study of identical twins. One entry per CDR3 protein, called by TCRdb with MiXCR from the 5' RACE reads. The sample includes fewer than 550,000 distinct CDR3 sequences, around 15% seen only once; the top ten take 0.44%. As to this clonotype: What it recognizes is unknown.

CDR3 length equals 14 residues. With 2 bases removed from V and 2 bases from J, the gap between germline ends came to 8 bases. Study-wide results and caveats: Insertions ran lower in abundant cord blood beta clonotypes, though not in memory repertoires. It was possible that invariant MAIT and iNKT cells partly confounded the zero-insertion analyses.

This same sample was also taken into another study, of yellow fever vaccine responses in identical twins.

The J gene is TRBJ2-3, the V gene TRBV12-3 or TRBV12-4; no definite D call. The sample was CD4+ T cells sorted from blood. The clonotype comes from a woman under 30 in good health. This CDR3 is CASSLRQITDTQYF. The CDR3 DNA reads as TGTGCCAGCAGTTTAAGGCAGATCACAGATACGCAGTATTTT.